This T cell receptor (beta chain) is drawn from a study of blood T cell repertoires in COVID-19. The wider study: Acute and convalescent COVID-19 specimens originated in the United States, Italy and Spain. Sample material is recorded as cDNA or gDNA derived from T cells, B-cell-depleted T cells, or PBMCs.

CDR3 length: 13 amino acids. Germline CDR1 and CDR2: SNHLY and FYNNEI. V dropped 4 bases and J dropped 6 bases, with 13 bases sitting between them. In the original processing: It was from reference gene primer amplification that nucleated cell counts were estimated. The repertoire was sequenced with immunoSEQ multiplex PCR; TCRdb's copy has only in-frame clones and lacks some. From that table come the V and J calls and clone size; the DNA was used to work out D and trimming. This table has approximately 70,000 clones, about 80% appearing once. V and J are TRBV2 and TRBJ2-7, with D perhaps TRBD1 (6 bases). This receptor was obtained from a woman in her sixties or seventies with acute or convalescent COVID-19. Material: peripheral blood. CDR3 bases: TGTGCCAGCAGTGTAGAGGGGGTGGTCGAGCAGTACTTC. This encodes CASSVEGVVEQYF.